These 22 T cell receptor beta chains came from one sample sequenced in a study of shared clonotypes between healthy human individuals. Generated by immunoSEQ multiplex PCR, the TCRdb table keeps only in-frame clones and is missing some. The sample includes under 600,000 clones, around 78% of them seen just once. The sequenced sample was PBMCs. The receptors were gathered from a woman aged 40-49 years in good health. Some clones in this sample may be carry-over from other donors' samples.

This clone has a single count. The V gene is TRBV7-2, the J gene TRBJ2-2, with TRBD2 matching 10 bases. Per germline, CDR1 SGHTA and CDR2 FQGNSA. The CDR3 extends over 16 amino acids. The junction had 6 bases not matched to a gene; V was cut back by 5 bases and J by 3 bases. The CDR3 DNA follows: TGTGCCAGCAGCCATACTAGCGGGATATACACCGGGGAGCTGTTTTTT. The encoded protein is CASSHTSGIYTGELFF.

With regard to this clone: Different DNA sequences within this sample yield the same CDR3. The genes are TRBV29-1 and TRBJ1-5; 9 bases are shared with TRBD1. Germline V gene lookup returns CDR1 SQVTM and CDR2 ANQGSEA. CDR3 length equals 12 residues. Trimming removed 4 bases from V and 7 bases from J; junction bases left unmatched: 2. CDR3 region: CSVGQGDQPQHF. As DNA, the CDR3 is TGCAGCGTTGGACAGGGGGACCAGCCCCAGCATTTT.

This clone appeared once. V usage is TRBV5-1 and J usage is TRBJ2-4; 9 bases line up with TRBD1. In germline, CDR1 is SGHRS, CDR2 YFSETQ. Losses at the gene ends were 0 bases for V and 11 bases for J; bases not matched to a gene: 3. This CDR3 comprises 13 residues. The CDR3 DNA follows: TGCGCCAGCAGCTTGGAGGACAGGGGAGTTCAGTACTTC. It yields the protein CASSLEDRGVQYF.

This chain joins TRBV28 and TRBJ1-2; 8 bases are a match to TRBD1. This CDR3 comprises 14 residues. V lost 2 bases to trimming and J lost 6 bases; unmatched junction nucleotides: 5. The germline V gene has CDR1 MDHEN and CDR2 SYDVKM. CDR3 in amino acids: CASSLVGQDDGYTF. The CDR3 DNA follows: TGTGCCAGCAGTTTAGTGGGACAGGACGATGGCTACACCTTC.

This clone was seen more than once but under ten times. The V gene is TRBV6-5, the J gene TRBJ1-1; D is unresolved. Germline CDR1 MNHEY, CDR2 SVGAGI. Trimming stripped 5 bases from V and 11 bases from J, with 15 bases between. The CDR3 sequence is 12 residues long. In DNA, the CDR3 is TGTGCCAGCAGTCAAACCGGGCCGGGGGCTTTCTTT. It translates to CASSQTGPGAFF.

The V call is TRBV10-2, the J call TRBJ2-3; 12 bases are shared with TRBD2. Germline-derived CDR1 and CDR2 are WSHSY and SAAADI. The V and J ends lost 6 bases and 4 bases, in that order; junction bases with no gene match: 8. This CDR3 has 16 residues. Here the CDR3 reads CASRTLAGGPADTQYF. The CDR3 DNA sequence: TGCGCCAGCAGGACCCTAGCGGGAGGGCCCGCAGATACGCAGTATTTT.

This clone has a count of ten or more. This rearrangement joins TRBV29-1 to TRBJ2-1; 8 bases fit TRBD2. CDR3 length: 16 residues. Trimming cost V 7 bases and J 7 bases; bases outside gene matches: 18. The germline gives CDR1 SQVTM, CDR2 ANQGSEA. The CDR3 nucleotides are TGCAGCGCTCAAGTTGTAGGGTTACTAGCGGTAAATGAGCAGTTCTTC. This sequence encodes CSAQVVGLLAVNEQFF.

This clone was picked up one time. The V gene is TRBV10-3, the J gene TRBJ2-2; either TRBD1 or TRBD2 may fit D (5 bases each). The V end lost 4 bases, the J end lost 2 bases, and 8 bases lay between the germline ends. The CDR3 spans 14 residues. Germline assignment: CDR1 ENHRY and CDR2 SYGVKD. CDR3 in amino acids: CAISGWDNTGELFF. CDR3 bases: TGTGCCATCAGTGGCTGGGACAACACCGGGGAGCTGTTTTTT.

The chain employs TRBV2 and TRBJ2-5; TRBD2 agrees at 12 bases. J gave up 7 bases and V 2 bases, and 5 bases lay outside the gene matches. The germline CDR1 and CDR2 sequences are SNHLY and FYNNEI. This CDR3 spans 15 amino acids. CDR3 amino acids: CASSERLAGEVTQYF. The DNA for the CDR3 is TGTGCCAGCAGTGAAAGACTAGCGGGAGAGGTGACCCAGTACTTC.

The chain is built from TRBV5-1 and TRBJ1-1; D is unresolved. Germline CDR1 is SGHRS and CDR2 is YFSETQ. V shed 0 bases and J shed 0 bases, with 9 bases lying between them. This CDR3 is built from 15 residues. The CDR3 bases are TGCGCCAGCAGCTTGGTCGGACGGATGAACACTGAAGCTTTCTTT. It yields the protein CASSLVGRMNTEAFF. Looking up the rest from reference TRBV5-1 and TRBJ1-1 gives the full variable domain: KAGVTQTPRYLIKTRGQQVTLSCSPISGHRSVSWYQQTPGQGLQFLFEYFSETQRNKGNFPGRFSGRQFSNSRSEMNVSTLELGDSALYLCASSLVGRMNTEAFFGQGTRLTVV.

The chain couples TRBV19 to TRBJ2-2; 12 nucleotides agree with TRBD2. The CDR3 is 16 amino acids. CDR1 is LNHDA, CDR2 SQIVND, per germline (reference sequence). V gave up 1 base and J gave up 6 bases; unmatched junction bases: 3. CDR3 amino acids: CASSIGLAGVSGELFF. CDR3 DNA: TGTGCCAGTAGTATAGGACTAGCGGGAGTGTCCGGGGAGCTGTTTTTT. Full variable domain (rest looked up from reference TRBV19 and TRBJ2-2): DGGITQSPKYLFRKEGQNVTLSCEQNLNHDAMYWYRQDPGQGLRLIYYSQIVNDFQKGDIAEGYSVSREKKESFPLTVTSAQKNPTAFYLCASSIGLAGVSGELFFGEGSRLTVL.

The gene calls are TRBV20-1 and TRBJ2-3, with D unclear. The CDR3 is made up of 11 amino acids. V lost 5 bases and J lost 3, with 6 bases in between. The V gene's germline CDR1 is DFQATT and CDR2 SNEGSKA (reference sequence). The CDR3 loop reads CSAFKTDTQYF. The CDR3 region has the DNA TGCAGTGCTTTTAAGACAGATACGCAGTATTTT.

This chain joins TRBV10-3 and TRBJ1-5; 7 bases fit TRBD1. The length of the CDR3 is 14 residues. V lost 6 bases to trimming and J lost 2 bases; unmatched junction nucleotides: 4. CDR1 is ENHRY, CDR2 SYGVKD, per germline. DNA for the CDR3: TGTGCCATCAGGGAAACAGGGGGCAATCAGCCCCAGCATTTT. Translated, it gives CAIRETGGNQPQHF.

The J gene is TRBJ2-7, the V gene TRBV30; 8 bases agree with TRBD1. V shed 8 bases, J shed 3 bases, and the junction held 6 bases outside the gene matches. Germline CDR1 and CDR2: GTSNPN and SVGIG (reference sequence). The CDR3 covers 12 residues. The CDR3 region is CAGQQGGYEQYF. In nucleotides, the CDR3 is TGTGCCGGTCAACAGGGGGGCTACGAGCAGTACTTC. Together with reference TRBV30 and TRBJ2-7, the CDR3 gives the full variable domain: SQTIHQWPATLVQPVGSPLSLECTVEGTSNPNLYWYRQAAGRGLQLLFYSVGIGQISSEVPQNLSASRPQDRQFILSSKKLLLSDSGFYLCAGQQGGYEQYFGPGTRLTVT.

This chain links TRBV4-1 with TRBJ1-4, with D hard to call. Trimming stripped 0 bases from V and 7 bases from J, with 6 bases between. Germline CDR1 MGHRA, CDR2 YSYEKL. The CDR3 consists of 13 residues. This chain's CDR3 is CASSQDRFEKLFF. CDR3 in DNA: TGCGCCAGCAGCCAAGACAGATTTGAAAAACTGTTTTTT.

This clone was counted a single time. The chain has TRBV7-7 and TRBJ2-2, with 9 bases aligning to TRBD1. The ends lost 6 bases at V and 6 bases at J; junction bases unmatched: 11. CDR1 is SSHAT, CDR2 FNYEAQ, per germline (reference sequence). This CDR3 is built from 16 residues. CDR3 residues: CASSSRSGQGAGELFF. Written as DNA, the CDR3 is TGTGCCAGCAGTTCCCGATCGGGACAGGGAGCCGGGGAGCTGTTTTTT.

The chain is built from TRBV5-4 and TRBJ2-7; tentatively, D is TRBD1 (6 bases). Between the trimmed V and J ends, which lost 3 bases and 4 bases, there was a span of 17 bases. Germline V gene sequence: CDR1 SGHNT, CDR2 YYREEE (reference sequence). There are 15 residues in the CDR3. The CDR3 region is CASSYTQGNLYEQYF. CDR3 bases: TGTGCCAGCAGCTACACTCAGGGGAATCTTTACGAGCAGTACTTC.

This clone was observed a handful of times. This chain connects TRBV11-3 to TRBJ2-5, with 7 bases lining up with TRBD1. The junction had 9 bases not matched to a gene; V was cut back by 2 bases and J by 9 bases. This CDR3 has 14 amino acids. Germline values: CDR1 SGHNT, CDR2 YENEEA. CDR3 DNA sequence: TGTGCCAGCAGCTTATTTCAGGGGGTTGAGGCCCAGTACTTC. It specifies CASSLFQGVEAQYF.

This rearrangement joins TRBV19 to TRBJ1-2, with a tentative D call TRBD1 (6 bases). Between the trimmed V and J ends, which lost 7 bases and 0 bases, there was a span of 18 bases. Germline V gives CDR1 LNHDA, CDR2 SQIVND (reference sequence). The CDR3 runs to 16 residues. DNA for the CDR3: TGTGCCAGTACTCAGGCAGGGGCCCCGTCTAACTATGGCTACACCTTC. The encoded protein is CASTQAGAPSNYGYTF.

The chain has TRBV30 and TRBJ1-2; D gene ambiguous. This CDR3 has 13 residues. Germline CDR1 reads GTSNPN; CDR2 reads SVGIG (reference sequence). V gave up 2 bases and J gave up 8 bases, with 15 bases separating them. DNA for the CDR3: TGTGCCTGGAGTACCTCTACGTATCGGGGCTACACCTTC. This sequence encodes CAWSTSTYRGYTF.

The genes are TRBV9 and TRBJ1-3; TRBD1 might be the D (6 bases). The germline CDR1 and CDR2 sequences are SGDLS and YYNGEE. V was trimmed by 0 bases and J by 7 bases, leaving 8 bases between them. This CDR3 is 13 amino acids long. CDR3 in amino acids: CASSVAQGNTIYF. DNA for the CDR3: TGTGCCAGCAGCGTAGCTCAGGGGAACACCATATATTTT.

This chain links TRBV5-1 with TRBJ2-2; 8 nucleotides align to TRBD1. This CDR3 is built from 15 residues. Germline loops: CDR1 SGHRS, CDR2 YFSETQ. The trim removed 0 bases at V and 6 bases at J, leaving 4 bases unmatched. CDR3 sequence: CASSLAPGGPGELFF. The CDR3 DNA reads TGCGCCAGCAGCTTGGCCCCAGGGGGCCCCGGGGAGCTGTTTTTT. Full variable domain (rest looked up from reference TRBV5-1 and TRBJ2-2): KAGVTQTPRYLIKTRGQQVTLSCSPISGHRSVSWYQQTPGQGLQFLFEYFSETQRNKGNFPGRFSGRQFSNSRSEMNVSTLELGDSALYLCASSLAPGGPGELFFGEGSRLTVL.